This note documents a single TCR beta chain sequence. These data belong to a study of cytotoxic CD8 clonotypes in ibrutinib-treated CLL. Losses at the gene ends were 5 bases for V and 6 bases for J; bases not matched to a gene: 10. The CDR3 has 14 amino acids. Germline CDR1 and CDR2: LNHDA and SQIVND (reference sequence). Repertoires were generated with immunoSEQ multiplex PCR, while TCRdb's copy carries only in-frame clones and drops some. The sample lists around 40,000 clones, 71% occurring once. This specimen consisted of PBMCs, obtained at disease progression, from a patient treated with ibrutinib. V usage is TRBV19 and J usage is TRBJ2-7; TRBD1 agrees at 7 bases. This TCR was recovered from a human donor with chronic lymphocytic leukemia. The CDR3 loop is CASSVRTGLIEQYF. In DNA, the CDR3 is TGTGCCAGTAGTGTCCGGACAGGTCTAATCGAGCAGTACTTC. Full variable domain (outside the CDR3, taken from reference TRBV19 and TRBJ2-7): DGGITQSPKYLFRKEGQNVTLSCEQNLNHDAMYWYRQDPGQGLRLIYYSQIVNDFQKGDIAEGYSVSREKKESFPLTVTSAQKNPTAFYLCASSVRTGLIEQYFGPGTRLTVT.